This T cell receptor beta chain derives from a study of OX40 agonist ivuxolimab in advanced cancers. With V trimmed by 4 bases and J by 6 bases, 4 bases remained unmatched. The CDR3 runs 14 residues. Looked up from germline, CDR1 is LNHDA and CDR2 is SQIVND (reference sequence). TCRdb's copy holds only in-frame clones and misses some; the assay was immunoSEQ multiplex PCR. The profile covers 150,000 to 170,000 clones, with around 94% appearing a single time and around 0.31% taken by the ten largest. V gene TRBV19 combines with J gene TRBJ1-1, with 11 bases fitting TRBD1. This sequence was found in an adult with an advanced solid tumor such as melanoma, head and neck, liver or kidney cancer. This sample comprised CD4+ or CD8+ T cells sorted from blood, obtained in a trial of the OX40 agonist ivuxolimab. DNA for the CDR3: TGTGCCAGTAGTACCGGACAGGGGGCTGCTGAAGCTTTCTTT. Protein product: CASSTGQGAAEAFF.